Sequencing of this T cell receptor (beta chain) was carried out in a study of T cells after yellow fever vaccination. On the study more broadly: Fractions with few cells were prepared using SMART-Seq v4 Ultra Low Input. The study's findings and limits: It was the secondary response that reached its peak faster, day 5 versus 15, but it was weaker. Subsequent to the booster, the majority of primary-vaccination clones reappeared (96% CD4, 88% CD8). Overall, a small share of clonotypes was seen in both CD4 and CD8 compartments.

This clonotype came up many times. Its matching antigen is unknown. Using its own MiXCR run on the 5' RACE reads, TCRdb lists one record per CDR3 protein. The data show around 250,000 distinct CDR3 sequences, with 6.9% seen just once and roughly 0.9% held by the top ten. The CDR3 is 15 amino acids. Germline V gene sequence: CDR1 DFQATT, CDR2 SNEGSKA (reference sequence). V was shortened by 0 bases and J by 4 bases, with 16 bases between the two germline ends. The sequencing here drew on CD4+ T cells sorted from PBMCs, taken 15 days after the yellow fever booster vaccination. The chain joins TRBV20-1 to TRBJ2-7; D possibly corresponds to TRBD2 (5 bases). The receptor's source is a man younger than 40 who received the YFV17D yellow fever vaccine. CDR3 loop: CSARDTAPSGYEQYF. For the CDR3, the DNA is TGCAGTGCTAGAGATACCGCACCGTCGGGGTACGAGCAGTACTTC.